This T cell receptor beta chain was captured in a study of OX40 agonist ivuxolimab in advanced cancers. Study-level background: Checkpoint inhibitors had been given previously to approximately 41% of patients.

The data were produced by immunoSEQ multiplex PCR, yet TCRdb's version contains in-frame clones alone and is incomplete. The profile covers roughly 74,000 clones, with 80% to 85% appearing a single time and roughly 2% taken by the ten largest. This clone was seen a single time. The target antigen is unknown. CDR1 SGHTA and CDR2 FQGNSA come from the germline V gene. V lost 7 bases and J lost 4; bases outside the gene matches: 6. The CDR3 extends over 14 amino acids. Study observations and caveats: Antigen specificity remained undetermined for the expanded peripheral T cells.

The J gene is TRBJ2-2, the V gene TRBV7-2, with TRBD2 matching over 7 bases. The origin of this receptor is an adult with an advanced solid tumor such as melanoma, head and neck, liver or kidney cancer. The sequencing used CD4+ or CD8+ T cells sorted from blood, collected in a trial of the OX40 agonist ivuxolimab. The CDR3 reads CASKASGTTGELFF. DNA of the CDR3: TGTGCCAGCAAGGCTAGCGGTACCACCGGGGAGCTGTTTTTT.